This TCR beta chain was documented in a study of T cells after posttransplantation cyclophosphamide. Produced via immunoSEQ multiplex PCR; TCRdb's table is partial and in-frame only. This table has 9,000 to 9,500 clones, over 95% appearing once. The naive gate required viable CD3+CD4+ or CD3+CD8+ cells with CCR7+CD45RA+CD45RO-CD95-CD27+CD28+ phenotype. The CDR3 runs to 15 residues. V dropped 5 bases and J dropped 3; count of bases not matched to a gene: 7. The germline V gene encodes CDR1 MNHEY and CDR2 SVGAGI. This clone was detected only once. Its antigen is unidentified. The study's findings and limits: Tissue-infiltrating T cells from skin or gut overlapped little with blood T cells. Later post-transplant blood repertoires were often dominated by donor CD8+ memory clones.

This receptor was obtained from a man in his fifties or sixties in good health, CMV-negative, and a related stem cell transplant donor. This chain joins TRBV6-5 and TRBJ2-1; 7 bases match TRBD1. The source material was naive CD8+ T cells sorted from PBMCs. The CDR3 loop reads CASSHGTVSYNEQFF. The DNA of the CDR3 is TGTGCCAGCAGTCATGGGACAGTAAGCTACAATGAGCAGTTCTTC.